This T cell receptor beta chain was retrieved from a study of read filtering for tumor transcriptome and immune sequencing. For the study at large: By R-ISS, stages I, II and III held around 8, 15 and 7 patients. Transcriptome libraries were built from DNase-treated RNA.

Notes on the study in general: IR-seq and RNA-seq agreed better without single-read clonotypes. Sorted CD138-negative bone marrow cells were not purified T cells.

The library was built from 400 ng RNA with molecular barcoded adaptors for alpha/delta and beta/gamma chains. TCRdb processed the reads anew with MiXCR; each CDR3 protein has one entry. The table lists 39,000 or so distinct CDR3 sequences, roughly an eighth of them singletons. The CDR3 is made up of 14 amino acids. Germline loops: CDR1 SGHTA, CDR2 FQGNSA. V was trimmed by 3 bases and J by 6 bases, leaving 12 bases between them. This clonotype rates as medium-sized. Its cognate antigen is unknown. Sequencing was performed on a population of CD138-negative cells sorted from bone marrow. The rearrangement uses TRBV7-2 and TRBJ2-1; tentatively, D is TRBD2 (6 bases). This TCR came from a donor aged 40 or older with multiple myeloma. The DNA for the CDR3 is TGTGCCAGCAGCTTTGGAGGGGCTGGCAATGAGCAGTTCTTC. Translation gives CASSFGGAGNEQFF.